This entry lists 19 T cell receptor beta chains sequenced from one sample in a study of T cell repertoires in aging, cancer and after chemotherapy. The template was genomic DNA from peripheral blood, not RNA. TRB rearrangements spanning V, D and J were amplified using mixed TRB-A/B primers. TCRdb reprocessed the multiplex PCR reads with MiXCR, giving one entry per CDR3 protein. This repertoire shows 4,500 to 5,000 distinct CDR3 sequences, less than 25% found once; its top ten account for approximately 9.3%. The specimen was blood. The receptors come from a human donor in good health. The donor label of this sample is uncertain.

In this sample, this clonotype is medium-sized. The CDR3 loop is CASSRGIPYEQYF. The CDR3, as DNA: TGTGCCAGTAGTCGGGGGATCCCCTACGAGCAGTACTTC. V is TRBV19 and J is TRBJ2-7, with a possible D match to TRBD2 (6 bases). This CDR3 spans 13 amino acids. Germline CDR1 and CDR2: LNHDA and SQIVND (reference sequence). Trimming took off 5 bases at V and 2 bases at J, with 10 bases between the two ends.

This clonotype turned up a few times. The chain combines TRBV7-2 with TRBJ2-3; TRBD2 matches at 12 bases. The CDR3 covers 17 residues. Losses at the gene ends were 4 bases for V and 0 bases for J; bases not matched to a gene: 5. Germline V CDR1 and CDR2: SGHTA, FQGNSA. The DNA for the CDR3 is TGTGCCAGCAGCTCACCTAGCGGGAGGGCAAGCACAGATACGCAGTATTTT. It translates to CASSSPSGRASTDTQYF.

This clonotype was detected a few times. This CDR3 is CASSPRDRGQIYGYTF. The CDR3 DNA is TGTGCCAGCAGCCCTCGGGACAGGGGGCAGATCTATGGCTACACCTTC. The chain is built from TRBV4-2 and TRBJ1-2; 12 nucleotides agree with TRBD1. CDR1 and CDR2 from the germline V gene are LGHNA and YNFKEQ. The CDR3 is 16 residues long. V lost 4 bases and J lost 4; bases outside the gene matches: 7.

In its sample, this clonotype ranks as medium-sized. The chain combines TRBV27 with TRBJ2-3, with D hard to call. This CDR3 is 14 amino acids long. V was shortened by 7 bases and J by 1 base, with 12 bases between the two germline ends. Germline loops: CDR1 MNHEY, CDR2 SMNVEV (reference sequence). CDR3 in DNA: TGTGCCAGCACCTTGGGCATTGGCACAGATACGCAGTATTTT. It specifies CASTLGIGTDTQYF.

The chain joins TRBV12-3 or TRBV12-4 to TRBJ2-7, with TRBD1 identical over 9 bases. The CDR3 totals 13 residues. The ends lost 7 bases at V and 3 bases at J; junction bases unmatched: 4. This CDR3 reads CASTRDRDYEQYF. The CDR3 nucleotides are TGTGCCAGCACCCGGGACAGGGACTACGAGCAGTACTTC.

This chain connects TRBV19 to TRBJ2-3, with D perhaps TRBD1 or TRBD2 (6 bases each). The V end was cut by 1 base, the J end by 8 bases, with 16 bases between. Germline loops: CDR1 LNHDA, CDR2 SQIVND (reference sequence). The CDR3 covers 15 residues. DNA of the CDR3: TGTGCCAGTAGTATAGCGGGGGCGGGACCATCTACGCAGTATTTT. Encoded protein: CASSIAGAGPSTQYF.

J is TRBJ2-3 and V is TRBV19; 11 nucleotides line up with TRBD1. The CDR3 loop spans 15 amino acids. Per germline, CDR1 LNHDA and CDR2 SQIVND (reference sequence). Germline trimming cut 8 bases from V and 3 bases from J; bases unmatched to any gene: 7. The CDR3 region is CASSSRDRGTDTQYF. CDR3 sequence (DNA): TGTGCCAGTTCTTCCCGGGACAGGGGGACAGATACGCAGTATTTT.

At least ten counts were recorded for this clonotype. This chain connects TRBV18 to TRBJ2-3, with D possibly being TRBD2 (6 bases). Germline V CDR1 and CDR2: KGHSH, LQKENI. V was shortened by 2 bases and J by 3 bases, with 9 bases between the two germline ends. CDR3 length equals 14 residues. CDR3 region: CASSPKEGTDTQYF. CDR3 DNA: TGTGCCAGCTCACCAAAGGAGGGGACAGATACGCAGTATTTT.

In its sample, this clonotype ranks as medium-sized. The rearrangement links TRBV29-1 to TRBJ2-1; TRBD1 matches at 7 bases. J was trimmed by 9 bases and V by 6 bases; bases with no gene match: 20. Per the germline V gene, CDR1 is SQVTM and CDR2 is ANQGSEA. The CDR3 has 16 residues. CDR3 coding DNA: TGCAGCGTACATACGACCCGGGCAGGGGGATTGGCTGAGCAGTTCTTC. As protein: CSVHTTRAGGLAEQFF.

The chain carries TRBV5-1 and TRBJ1-3; the D is unclear. Between the trimmed V and J ends, which lost 4 bases and 0 bases, there was a span of 14 bases. CDR1 is SGHRS, CDR2 YFSETQ, per germline. The CDR3 sequence is 16 residues long. Here the CDR3 DNA reads TGCGCCAGCAGCCGTAGCTCGTTAAGCTCTGGAAACACCATATATTTT. Residues: CASSRSSLSSGNTIYF.

This clonotype is labeled medium-sized (0.01 to 0.1%). The V gene is TRBV6-1, the J gene TRBJ2-6; 8 nucleotides match TRBD1. This CDR3 has 15 amino acids. Per the germline V gene, CDR1 is MNHNS and CDR2 is SASEGT. With 6 bases clipped from V and 0 bases from J, the junction kept 1 base outside the gene matches. The CDR3 is CASRGTGSGANVLTF. The DNA for the CDR3 is TGTGCCAGCAGGGGGACAGGCTCTGGGGCCAACGTCCTGACTTTC.

In its sample, this clonotype ranks as medium-sized. This chain connects TRBV6-1 to TRBJ2-1; D may be TRBD2 (6 bases). Trimming left V 0 bases short and J 0 bases short, with 6 bases between. In germline, CDR1 is MNHNS, CDR2 SASEGT. The CDR3 spans 15 residues. CDR3 residues: CASSEASGSYNEQFF. In nucleotides, the CDR3 is TGTGCCAGCAGTGAAGCTAGCGGCTCCTACAATGAGCAGTTCTTC.

Concerning this clonotype: A much more abundant neighbour one base away suggests this may be a read error. The chain couples TRBV11-3 to TRBJ2-7; 9 nucleotides match TRBD1. The germline V gene has CDR1 SGHNT and CDR2 YENEEA. This CDR3 is built from 16 residues. The CDR3 DNA reads as TGTGCCAGCAGCCCACCCGACAGGGGGATATCCTACGAGCACTACTTC. Translating it yields CASSPPDRGISYEHYF.

Many counts were recorded for this clonotype. The rearrangement joins TRBV5-1 to TRBJ2-1, with TRBD1 as a possible D gene (6 bases). Germline V CDR1 and CDR2: SGHRS, YFSETQ. Trimming stripped 3 bases from V and 7 bases from J, with 11 bases between. CDR3 length: 13 residues. The CDR3 reads CASSSLQGNEQFF. The CDR3 nucleotides are TGCGCCAGCAGCTCGTTACAGGGAAATGAGCAGTTCTTC.

V usage is TRBV11-2 and J usage is TRBJ2-3; 7 bases fit TRBD1. Germline V gives CDR1 SGHAT, CDR2 FQNNGV. J gave up 4 bases and V 5 bases, and 6 bases lay outside the gene matches. The CDR3 extends over 14 amino acids. The CDR3 is CASSPSQGPDTQYF. The CDR3 nucleotides are TGTGCCAGCAGCCCCTCACAGGGGCCAGATACGCAGTATTTT.

In its sample, this clonotype is medium-sized. V is TRBV19 and J is TRBJ1-2, with 9 bases fitting TRBD1. The V gene's germline CDR1 is LNHDA and CDR2 SQIVND (reference sequence). Losses at the gene ends were 0 bases for V and 6 bases for J; bases not matched to a gene: 2. The CDR3 is made up of 14 amino acids. CDR3 region: CASSIDRTGDGYTF. The DNA of the CDR3 is TGTGCCAGTAGTATAGACCGGACAGGGGATGGCTACACCTTC.

This clonotype was seen a handful of times. The V and J genes are TRBV24-1 and TRBJ2-3; TRBD2 matches 14 bases. The CDR3 contains 21 residues. The germline V gene encodes CDR1 KGHDR and CDR2 SFDVKD. V shed 3 bases, J shed 2 bases, and the junction held 15 bases outside the gene matches. The DNA of the CDR3 is TGTGCCACCAGTGATCTGTCTGCGACGAAGACTAGCGGGGGGGCCACAGATACGCAGTATTTT. This translates into CATSDLSATKTSGGATDTQYF.

This clonotype is deemed medium-sized (0.01 to 0.1%). V is TRBV6-2 or TRBV6-3 and J is TRBJ2-7, with 8 bases lining up with TRBD2. The V gene end was trimmed by 7 bases and the J gene end by 4 bases; junction bases not matched to a gene: 6. CDR3 length: 13 residues. The germline V gene has CDR1 MNHEY and CDR2 SVGEGT. The CDR3 nucleotides read TGTGCCAGCATCGGAGCGGGAGTATACGAGCAGTACTTC. It yields the protein CASIGAGVYEQYF.

Judged by abundance, this clonotype is medium-sized. In nucleotides, the CDR3 is TGTGCCAGCAGTTATACGAACACCGGGGAGCTGTTTTTT. Translation gives CASSYTNTGELFF. V and J are TRBV6-5 and TRBJ2-2; D uncertain. The V gene lost 3 bases and the J gene lost 0 bases, with 2 bases spanning the gap. The CDR3 totals 13 residues. Germline assignment: CDR1 MNHEY and CDR2 SVGAGI.